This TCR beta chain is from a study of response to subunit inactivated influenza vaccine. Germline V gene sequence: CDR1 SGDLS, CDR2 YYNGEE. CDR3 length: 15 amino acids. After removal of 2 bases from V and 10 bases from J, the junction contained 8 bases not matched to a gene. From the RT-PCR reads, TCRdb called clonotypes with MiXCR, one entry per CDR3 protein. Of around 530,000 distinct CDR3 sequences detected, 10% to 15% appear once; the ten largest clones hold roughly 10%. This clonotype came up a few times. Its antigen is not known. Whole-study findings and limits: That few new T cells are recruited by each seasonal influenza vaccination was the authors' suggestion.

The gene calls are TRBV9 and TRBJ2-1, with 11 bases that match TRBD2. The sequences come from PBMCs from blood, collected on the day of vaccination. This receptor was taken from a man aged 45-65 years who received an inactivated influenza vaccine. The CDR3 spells CASSVLLAGDGEQFF. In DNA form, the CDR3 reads TGTGCCAGCAGCGTTTTACTAGCGGGAGATGGCGAGCAGTTCTTC.